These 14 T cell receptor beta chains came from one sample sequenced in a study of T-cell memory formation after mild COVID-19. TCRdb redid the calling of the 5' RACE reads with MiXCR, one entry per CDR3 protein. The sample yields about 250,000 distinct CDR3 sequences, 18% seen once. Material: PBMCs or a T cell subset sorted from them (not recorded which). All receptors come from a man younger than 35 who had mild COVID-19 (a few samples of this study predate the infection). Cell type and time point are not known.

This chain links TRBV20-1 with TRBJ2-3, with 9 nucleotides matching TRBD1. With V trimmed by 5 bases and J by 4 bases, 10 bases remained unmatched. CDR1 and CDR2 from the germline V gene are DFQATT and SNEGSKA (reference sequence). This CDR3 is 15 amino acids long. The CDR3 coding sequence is TGCAGTGCTTCACCCCGGGACAGGGACTCAGATACGCAGTATTTT. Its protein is CSASPRDRDSDTQYF.

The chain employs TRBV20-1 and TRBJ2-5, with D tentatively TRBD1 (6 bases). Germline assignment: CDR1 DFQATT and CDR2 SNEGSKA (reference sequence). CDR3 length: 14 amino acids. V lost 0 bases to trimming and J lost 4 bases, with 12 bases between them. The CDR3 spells CSARDRRGGETQYF. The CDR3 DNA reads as TGCAGTGCTAGAGATCGCAGGGGTGGAGAGACCCAGTACTTC.

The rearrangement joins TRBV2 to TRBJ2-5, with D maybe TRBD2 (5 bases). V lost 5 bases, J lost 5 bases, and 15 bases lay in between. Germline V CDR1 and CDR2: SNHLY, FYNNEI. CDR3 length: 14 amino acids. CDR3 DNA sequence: TGTGCCAGCAGTTGGTTGTTTGGCGGGGAGACCCAGTACTTC. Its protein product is CASSWLFGGETQYF. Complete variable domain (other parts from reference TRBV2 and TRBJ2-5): EPEVTQTPSHQVTQMGQEVILRCVPISNHLYFYWYRQILGQKVEFLVSFYNNEISEKSEIFDDQFSVERPDGSNFTLKIRSTKLEDSAMYFCASSWLFGGETQYFGPGTRLLVL.

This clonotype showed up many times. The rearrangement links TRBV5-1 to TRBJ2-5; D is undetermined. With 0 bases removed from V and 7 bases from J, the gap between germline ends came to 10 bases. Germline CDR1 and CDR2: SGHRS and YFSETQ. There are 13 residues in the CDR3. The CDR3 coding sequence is TGCGCCAGCAGCTTGGAGGGAAGTGGGACCCAGTACTTC. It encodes CASSLEGSGTQYF. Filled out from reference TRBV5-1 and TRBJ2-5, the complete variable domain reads KAGVTQTPRYLIKTRGQQVTLSCSPISGHRSVSWYQQTPGQGLQFLFEYFSETQRNKGNFPGRFSGRQFSNSRSEMNVSTLELGDSALYLCASSLEGSGTQYFGPGTRLLVL.

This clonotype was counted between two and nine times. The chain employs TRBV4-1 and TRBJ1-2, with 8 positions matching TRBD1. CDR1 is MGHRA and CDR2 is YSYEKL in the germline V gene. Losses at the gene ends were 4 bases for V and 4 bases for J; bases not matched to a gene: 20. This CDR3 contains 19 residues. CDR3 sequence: CASSPPADREEQSRYGYTF. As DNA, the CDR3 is TGCGCCAGCAGCCCACCGGCGGACAGGGAAGAGCAATCACGCTATGGCTACACCTTC.

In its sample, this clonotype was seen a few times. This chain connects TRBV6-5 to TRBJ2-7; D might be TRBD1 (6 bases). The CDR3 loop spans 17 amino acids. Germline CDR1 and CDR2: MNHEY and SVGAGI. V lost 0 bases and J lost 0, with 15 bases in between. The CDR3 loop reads CASSYSKSRGSSYEQYF. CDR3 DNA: TGTGCCAGCAGTTACTCCAAGTCCAGGGGCAGCTCCTACGAGCAGTACTTC.

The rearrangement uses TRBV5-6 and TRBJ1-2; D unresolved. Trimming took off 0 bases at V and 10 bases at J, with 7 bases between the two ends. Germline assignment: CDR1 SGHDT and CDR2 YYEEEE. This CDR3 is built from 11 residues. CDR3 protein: CASSLEVVYTF. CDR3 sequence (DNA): TGTGCCAGCAGCTTGGAGGTGGTCTACACCTTC.

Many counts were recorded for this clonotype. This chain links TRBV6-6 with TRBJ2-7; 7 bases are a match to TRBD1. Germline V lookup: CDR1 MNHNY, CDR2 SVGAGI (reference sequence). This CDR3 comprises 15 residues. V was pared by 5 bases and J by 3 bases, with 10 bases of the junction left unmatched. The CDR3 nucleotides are TGTGCCAGCAGTCTAGGGGGCGCGCGTAACTACGAGCAGTACTTC. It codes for CASSLGGARNYEQYF.

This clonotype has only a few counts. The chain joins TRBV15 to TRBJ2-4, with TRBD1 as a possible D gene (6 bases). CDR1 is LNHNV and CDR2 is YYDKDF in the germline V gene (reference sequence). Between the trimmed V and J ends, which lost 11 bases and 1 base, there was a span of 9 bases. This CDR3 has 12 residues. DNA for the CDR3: TGTGCCCTCGGACAGGCCAAAAACATTCAGTACTTC. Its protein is CALGQAKNIQYF.

The CDR3: CASSPYPGLAKNIQYF. CDR3 sequence (DNA): TGTGCCAGCAGCCCCTACCCCGGGCTAGCCAAAAACATTCAGTACTTC. The chain carries TRBV5-5 and TRBJ2-4; the D is unclear. The germline V and J ends were trimmed by 4 bases and 0 bases, with 14 bases remaining between them. CDR3 size: 16 residues. Germline CDR1 SGHKS, CDR2 YYEKEE (reference sequence).

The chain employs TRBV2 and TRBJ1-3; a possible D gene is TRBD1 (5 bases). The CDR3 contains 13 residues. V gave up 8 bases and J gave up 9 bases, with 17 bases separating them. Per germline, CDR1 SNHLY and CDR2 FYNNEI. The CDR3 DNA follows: TGTGCCAGCGGCTTGGGGGGATTCGGCACCATATATTTT. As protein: CASGLGGFGTIYF.

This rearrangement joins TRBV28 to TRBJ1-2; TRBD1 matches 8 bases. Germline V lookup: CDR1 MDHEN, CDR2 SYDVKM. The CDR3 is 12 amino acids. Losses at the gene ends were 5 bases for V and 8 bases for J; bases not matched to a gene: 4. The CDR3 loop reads CASSTTGAGYTF. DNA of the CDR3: TGTGCCAGCAGTACGACAGGGGCAGGCTACACCTTC.

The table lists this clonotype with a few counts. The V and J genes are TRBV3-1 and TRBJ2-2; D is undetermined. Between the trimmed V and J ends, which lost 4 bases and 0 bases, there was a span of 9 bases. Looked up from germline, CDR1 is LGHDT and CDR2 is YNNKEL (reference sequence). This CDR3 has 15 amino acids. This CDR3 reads CASSPWSPNTGELFF. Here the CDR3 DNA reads TGTGCCAGCAGCCCCTGGTCCCCGAACACCGGGGAGCTGTTTTTT.

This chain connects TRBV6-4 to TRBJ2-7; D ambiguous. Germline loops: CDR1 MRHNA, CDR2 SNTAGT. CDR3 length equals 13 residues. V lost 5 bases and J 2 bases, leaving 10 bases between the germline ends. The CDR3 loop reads CASSKGRTYEQYV. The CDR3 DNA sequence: TGTGCCAGCAGTAAAGGAAGGACCTACGAGCAGTACGTC.